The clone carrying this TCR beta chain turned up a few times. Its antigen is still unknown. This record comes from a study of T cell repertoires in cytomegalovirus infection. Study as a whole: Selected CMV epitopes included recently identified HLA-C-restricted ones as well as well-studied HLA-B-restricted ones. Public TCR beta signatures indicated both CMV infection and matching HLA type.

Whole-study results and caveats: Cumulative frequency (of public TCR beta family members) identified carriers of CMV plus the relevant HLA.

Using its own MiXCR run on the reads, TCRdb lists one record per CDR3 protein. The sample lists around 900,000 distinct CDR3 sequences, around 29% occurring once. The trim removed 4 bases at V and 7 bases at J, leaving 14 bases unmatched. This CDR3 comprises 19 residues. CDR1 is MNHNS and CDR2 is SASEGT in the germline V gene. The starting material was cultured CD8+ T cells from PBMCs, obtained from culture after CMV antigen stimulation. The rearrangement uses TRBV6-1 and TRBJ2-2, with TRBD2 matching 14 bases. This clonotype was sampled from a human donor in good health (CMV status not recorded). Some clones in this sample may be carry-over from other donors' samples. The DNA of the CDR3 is TGTGCCAGCAGTGTACGACAGACTAGCGGGGGGGCATTTGGCGGGGAGCTGTTTTTT. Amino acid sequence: CASSVRQTSGGAFGGELFF.